Listed below are T cell receptor beta chains from one sample, sequenced in a study of shared clonotypes between healthy human individuals. Assay used: immunoSEQ multiplex PCR; TCRdb lists only in-frame clones, some missing. The sample includes roughly 2.2 million clones, around 93% seen only once; the top ten take 0.3% to 0.45%. What was sequenced was naive CD4+ T cells from PBMCs. The receptors originated from a man between 18 and 35 years old in good health. Some clones in this sample may be carry-over from other donors' samples. The CDR3 runs from the conserved cysteine through the conserved F or W. A D gene is named only where the DNA matches it firmly. Size is stated for part of the rows, as once, few or many counts, or as a class when the clone is expanded.

j_call: TRBJ1-2
clone_size: NA
v_call: TRBV5-1
d_call: NA
cdr3_nt: TGCGCCAGCAGCTTGGGACAGCCTACAGACGGGGGCTACACCTTC
cdr3_aa: CASSLGQPTDGGYTF

j_call: TRBJ2-5
clone_size: NA
v_call: TRBV29-1
d_call: NA
cdr3_nt: TGCAGCGTTGGGCCACCGCAAGAGACCCAGTACTTC
cdr3_aa: CSVGPPQETQYF

j_call: TRBJ2-3
clone_size: NA
v_call: TRBV7-2
d_call: NA
cdr3_nt: TGTGCCAGCAGCTTAGTTTTTTGGGGGGTTGGCACAGATACGCAGTATTTT
cdr3_aa: CASSLVFWGVGTDTQYF

j_call: TRBJ1-2
clone_size: NA
v_call: TRBV19
d_call: NA
cdr3_nt: TGTGCCAGTAGTATAGATGGACGGGTCTATTATGGCTACACCTTC
cdr3_aa: CASSIDGRVYYGYTF

j_call: TRBJ2-3
clone_size: NA
v_call: TRBV29-1
d_call: NA
cdr3_nt: TGCAGCGCTCGCACAGATACGCAGTATTTT
cdr3_aa: CSARTDTQYF

j_call: TRBJ1-1
clone_size: few
v_call: TRBV7-9
d_call: NA
cdr3_nt: TGTGCCAGCAGCCTACGACCGACGGGGAACACTGAAGCTTTCTTT
cdr3_aa: CASSLRPTGNTEAFF

j_call: TRBJ1-1
clone_size: few
v_call: TRBV7-9
d_call: NA
cdr3_nt: TGTGCCAGCAGCTTAGCGGGGGCAGCTTTCTTT
cdr3_aa: CASSLAGAAFF

j_call: TRBJ2-1
clone_size: NA
v_call: TRBV14
d_call: NA
cdr3_nt: TGTGCCAGCAGCCAGTTGTCACCGGGGGCCACGGCTAACAATGAGCAGTTCTTC
cdr3_aa: CASSQLSPGATANNEQFF

j_call: TRBJ1-2
clone_size: once
v_call: TRBV18
d_call: NA
cdr3_nt: TGTGCCAGCTCACCGAACCGGGACGCGACGGGGGATTATGGCTACACCTTC
cdr3_aa: CASSPNRDATGDYGYTF

j_call: TRBJ1-5
clone_size: NA
v_call: TRBV6-5
d_call: NA
cdr3_nt: TGTGCCAGCAGCGGGACGGGAAATCAGCCCCAGCATTTT
cdr3_aa: CASSGTGNQPQHF

j_call: TRBJ2-3
clone_size: NA
v_call: TRBV18
d_call: TRBD1
cdr3_nt: TGTGCCAGCTCACGGGACAGGGGATGGGGCACAGATACGCAGTATTTT
cdr3_aa: CASSRDRGWGTDTQYF

j_call: TRBJ2-1
clone_size: NA
v_call: TRBV7-2
d_call: NA
cdr3_nt: TGTGCCAGCAGTTTAGCATTATTGGGTTACAATGAGCAGTTCTTC
cdr3_aa: CASSLALLGYNEQFF

j_call: TRBJ2-7
clone_size: NA
v_call: TRBV4-3
d_call: NA
cdr3_nt: TGCGCCAGCAGCCAAGATACTGGCAGTTGGCGCGTTGCGTACTTC
cdr3_aa: CASSQDTGSWRVAYF

j_call: TRBJ1-5
clone_size: NA
v_call: TRBV7-9
d_call: NA
cdr3_nt: TGTGCCAGCAGCCCAGAAGTGTTGGACATGGGCAATCAGCCCCAGCATTTT
cdr3_aa: CASSPEVLDMGNQPQHF

j_call: TRBJ2-7
clone_size: NA
v_call: TRBV29-1
d_call: NA
cdr3_nt: TGCAGCTACGCAAGAGTAACAGGCACTTTTTCGCCCTACGAGCAGTACTTC
cdr3_aa: CSYARVTGTFSPYEQYF

j_call: TRBJ1-6
clone_size: once
v_call: TRBV30
d_call: NA
cdr3_nt: TGTGCCTGGAGTGACCAGGGGCTCGGATCACCCCTCCACTTT
cdr3_aa: CAWSDQGLGSPLHF

j_call: TRBJ2-7
clone_size: NA
v_call: TRBV7-5
d_call: NA
cdr3_nt: TGTGCCAGAAGCTTAGGACTCTCCCCTCCTACCTACGAGCAGTACTTC
cdr3_aa: CARSLGLSPPTYEQYF

j_call: TRBJ2-7
clone_size: NA
v_call: TRBV11-1
d_call: NA
cdr3_nt: TGTGCCAGCAGCTCGACCCGGGACTTCCCCTACGAGCAGTACTTC
cdr3_aa: CASSSTRDFPYEQYF

j_call: TRBJ2-7
clone_size: NA
v_call: TRBV19
d_call: TRBD2
cdr3_nt: TGTGCCAGTAGTTCCCCCGGGGAGGGAGGGTCCTACGAGCAGTACTTC
cdr3_aa: CASSSPGEGGSYEQYF

j_call: TRBJ2-7
clone_size: once
v_call: TRBV18
d_call: TRBD2
cdr3_nt: TGTGCCAGCTCACTGGGACTAGCGGGAGGGTCCTCCTACGAGCAGTACTTC
cdr3_aa: CASSLGLAGGSSYEQYF

j_call: TRBJ1-2
clone_size: NA
v_call: TRBV13
d_call: TRBD1
cdr3_nt: TGTGCCAGCAGCGTCACAGGGGTGACAGAGGGCTACACCTTC
cdr3_aa: CASSVTGVTEGYTF

j_call: TRBJ2-7
clone_size: NA
v_call: TRBV14
d_call: NA
cdr3_nt: TGTGCCAGCAGCCAAGAAGGGGGATTGTACGAGCAGTACTTC
cdr3_aa: CASSQEGGLYEQYF

j_call: TRBJ2-5
clone_size: NA
v_call: TRBV25-1
d_call: NA
cdr3_nt: TGTGCCAGCAGTGACCTTGGGGGCCCGGAGACCCAGTACTTC
cdr3_aa: CASSDLGGPETQYF

j_call: TRBJ2-3
clone_size: NA
v_call: TRBV2
d_call: TRBD2
cdr3_nt: TGTGCCAGCAGTTCTAGCGGGTGGGAAGATACGCAGTATTTT
cdr3_aa: CASSSSGWEDTQYF

j_call: TRBJ2-7
clone_size: NA
v_call: TRBV27
d_call: TRBD1
cdr3_nt: TGTGCCAGCAGGACGGGACAGGGGGGGTACGAGCAGTACTTC
cdr3_aa: CASRTGQGGYEQYF

j_call: TRBJ2-7
clone_size: NA
v_call: TRBV9
d_call: TRBD1
cdr3_nt: TGTGCCAGCAGCCCCCGAGCCGGGACAGTTTACGAGCAGTACTTC
cdr3_aa: CASSPRAGTVYEQYF

j_call: TRBJ2-3
clone_size: NA
v_call: TRBV7-2
d_call: NA
cdr3_nt: TGTGCCAGCAGCTCCCGTCCCATTCCTAGCACAGATACGCAGTATTTT
cdr3_aa: CASSSRPIPSTDTQYF

j_call: TRBJ1-1
clone_size: few
v_call: TRBV30
d_call: NA
cdr3_nt: TGTGCCTGGAGTAACATCCTGGCTGAAGCTTTCTTT
cdr3_aa: CAWSNILAEAFF

j_call: TRBJ1-5
clone_size: NA
v_call: TRBV7-3
d_call: NA
cdr3_nt: TGTGCCAGCAGCCTAACGCCGGGAAATCAGCCCCAGCATTTT
cdr3_aa: CASSLTPGNQPQHF

j_call: TRBJ2-1
clone_size: NA
v_call: TRBV9
d_call: TRBD2
cdr3_nt: TGTGCCAGCAGCGTTTGGAGCGGGAGGGCCTTAAGTCCCTACAATGAGCAGTTCTTC
cdr3_aa: CASSVWSGRALSPYNEQFF

j_call: TRBJ1-4
clone_size: NA
v_call: TRBV6-1
d_call: NA
cdr3_nt: TGTGCCAGCATCAAAGAAGGGGCGCCGGGTGAAAAACTGTTTTTT
cdr3_aa: CASIKEGAPGEKLFF

j_call: TRBJ2-7
clone_size: NA
v_call: TRBV29-1
d_call: NA
cdr3_nt: TGCAGCGTCCGGGGGCTCAGCTCCTACGAGCAGTACTTC
cdr3_aa: CSVRGLSSYEQYF

j_call: TRBJ2-7
clone_size: NA
v_call: TRBV19
d_call: NA
cdr3_nt: TGTGCCAGTAGTATAGGTATTGGGGAGCGGTACGAGCAGTACTTC
cdr3_aa: CASSIGIGERYEQYF

j_call: TRBJ2-5
clone_size: NA
v_call: TRBV6-5
d_call: NA
cdr3_nt: TGTGCCAGCAGGACCTCGCAGGGGAGGGAGACCCAGTACTTC
cdr3_aa: CASRTSQGRETQYF

j_call: TRBJ2-1
clone_size: NA
v_call: TRBV5-6
d_call: NA
cdr3_nt: TGTGCCAGCAGCTTTAGGAGGAGGGCGGGGGCATACAATGAGCAGTTCTTC
cdr3_aa: CASSFRRRAGAYNEQFF

j_call: TRBJ1-1
clone_size: once
v_call: TRBV7-2
d_call: NA
cdr3_nt: TGTGCCAGCAGCTTATTCGGGGGTTCGAACACTGAAGCTTTCTTT
cdr3_aa: CASSLFGGSNTEAFF

j_call: TRBJ2-5
clone_size: once
v_call: TRBV7-3
d_call: NA
cdr3_nt: TGTGCCAGCAGCTTAACGGGAGTACAGCAGACCCAGTACTTC
cdr3_aa: CASSLTGVQQTQYF

j_call: TRBJ1-3
clone_size: NA
v_call: TRBV6-5
d_call: NA
cdr3_nt: TGTGCCAGCAGTTACAGTCAGGCATCCTCTGGAAACACCATATATTTT
cdr3_aa: CASSYSQASSGNTIYF

j_call: TRBJ1-6
clone_size: once
v_call: TRBV25-1
d_call: NA
cdr3_nt: TGTGCCAGCAGTGAATGGGGGCAGGGGCACTCACCCCTCCACTTT
cdr3_aa: CASSEWGQGHSPLHF

j_call: TRBJ1-2
clone_size: NA
v_call: TRBV7-9
d_call: NA
cdr3_nt: TGTGCCAGCAGCTTGGGGGCTGGGGGCTACACCTTC
cdr3_aa: CASSLGAGGYTF

j_call: TRBJ1-2
clone_size: NA
v_call: TRBV7-9
d_call: NA
cdr3_nt: TGTGCCAGCAGCTTAGGGGACAACTATGGCTACACCTTC
cdr3_aa: CASSLGDNYGYTF

j_call: TRBJ2-1
clone_size: NA
v_call: TRBV11-2
d_call: NA
cdr3_nt: TGTGCCAGCAGCCCCCTCGGGGGCGGGACCTCCTACAATGAGCAGTTCTTC
cdr3_aa: CASSPLGGGTSYNEQFF

j_call: TRBJ1-2
clone_size: NA
v_call: TRBV28
d_call: NA
cdr3_nt: TGTGCCAGCAGTTATATCAGGGGCCGATCTGGGTATGGCTACACCTTC
cdr3_aa: CASSYIRGRSGYGYTF

j_call: TRBJ2-5
clone_size: NA
v_call: TRBV29-1
d_call: NA
cdr3_nt: TGCAGCGTTGAAGCCACCCGACAGCACCAGTACTTC
cdr3_aa: CSVEATRQHQYF

j_call: TRBJ2-3
clone_size: NA
v_call: TRBV15
d_call: TRBD1
cdr3_nt: TGTGCCACCAGCAGAGGAGGGGGCTCTAGCACAGATACGCAGTATTTT
cdr3_aa: CATSRGGGSSTDTQYF

j_call: TRBJ1-4
clone_size: NA
v_call: TRBV5-1
d_call: NA
cdr3_nt: TGCGCCAGCAGCTTATCGGTTAATGAAAAACTGTTTTTT
cdr3_aa: CASSLSVNEKLFF

j_call: TRBJ2-7
clone_size: NA
v_call: TRBV5-1
d_call: TRBD2
cdr3_nt: TGCGCCAGCAGCTGGGGTCTAGCGGGAAGAGCTACCTACGAGCAGTACTTC
cdr3_aa: CASSWGLAGRATYEQYF

j_call: TRBJ2-3
clone_size: NA
v_call: TRBV28
d_call: TRBD2
cdr3_nt: TGTGCCAGCAGTTTACGCAGGGGGGGAGGACTAGCGGGAGTAGGCACGCAGTATTTT
cdr3_aa: CASSLRRGGGLAGVGTQYF

j_call: TRBJ1-5
clone_size: NA
v_call: TRBV5-5
d_call: TRBD1
cdr3_nt: TGTGCCAGCAGCTGGGACAGGGGCAATCAGCCCCAGCATTTT
cdr3_aa: CASSWDRGNQPQHF

j_call: TRBJ1-5
clone_size: NA
v_call: TRBV6-1
d_call: NA
cdr3_nt: TGTGCCAGCAGCGTTCTCCGGGACGGCAATCAGCCCCAGCATTTT
cdr3_aa: CASSVLRDGNQPQHF

j_call: TRBJ2-5
clone_size: NA
v_call: TRBV11-3
d_call: NA
cdr3_nt: TGTGCCAGCAGCTTAGGGCGGTTGGAGACCCAGTACTTC
cdr3_aa: CASSLGRLETQYF

j_call: TRBJ1-1
clone_size: NA
v_call: TRBV14
d_call: NA
cdr3_nt: TGTGCCAGCAGCCAAGATAATTCGGGGCCCACTGAAGCTTTCTTT
cdr3_aa: CASSQDNSGPTEAFF